This section outlines one T cell receptor (beta chain) sequence together with its context. The antigen it binds to is not known. Per-base qualities were not stored, and no clone one base away is much larger. Genomic DNA was extracted from sorted cells for sequencing of the TCRbeta CDR3 region. The immunoSEQ Assay was used to sequence the TCRbeta CDR3 regions. Held by TCRdb, this immuneACCESS table contains in-frame sequences only and omits some clones. Under half of the omission traces to an unresolved V gene where checked; the cause of the rest is unknown. The sample table holds around 72,000 clones, of which around four fifths were seen once. The ten largest clonotypes hold roughly 0.4% of the sample. Patients with autoimmune disease history or receiving systemic immunosuppression were excluded from the trial. Peripheral blood for TCR sequencing was drawn from every dose cohort at baseline, at cycle 4 day 1 and at cycle 7 day 1. Samples were obtained from an open-label, multicenter, first-in-human phase I dose-escalation trial of ivuxolimab. Adults with locally advanced or metastatic head and neck squamous cell, hepatocellular, melanoma or renal cell carcinoma were enrolled in the trial. Before TCR sequencing, CD4+ T cells and CD8+ T cells were sorted from peripheral blood as separate populations.

Cut back by 7 bases and 1 base, the V and J ends lie 11 bases apart. From the cysteine up to the phenylalanine, the CDR3 has a length of 13 residues. Only the CDR3 portion is preserved as DNA: 39 bases, with reading frame beginning at the first base. CDR1 SGHRS and CDR2 YFSETQ are derived from the germline V gene. The data were taken from a study of OX40 agonist ivuxolimab in advanced cancers. Study-level background: The costimulatory receptor OX40 (CD134) was targeted by ivuxolimab, a fully human IgG2 agonistic monoclonal antibody. Intravenous ivuxolimab was administered to patients every 2 weeks at six dose levels: 0.01, 0.1, 0.3, 1.5, 3 and 10 mg/kg. Of the 50 or so patients in dose escalation, about 20 had hepatocellular carcinoma, approximately 15 had melanoma, 9 had renal cell carcinoma and 9 had head and neck cancer. The dose-escalation cohort was about 87% male with a mean age of around 62 years, ranging from roughly 23 to 90. Patients were allowed to have had prior anti-PD-1, anti-PD-L1 or anti-CTLA-4 therapy, and 30% to 40% of the dose-escalation patients had previously received checkpoint inhibitors. Three dose-escalation patients achieved partial responses, one with hepatocellular carcinoma and two with cutaneous melanoma. Peripheral TCRbeta sequencing aimed to test whether ivuxolimab altered TCR sequence diversity and caused clonal T-cell expansion. The paper describes the monotherapy dose-escalation part (N of about 52 patients) of the phase I trial of ivuxolimab. Results the study describes overall, beyond this receptor: Which antigens the clonally expanded peripheral T cells were specific for was not determined. At doses of 0.1 to 3.0 mg/kg, clonal expansion of both CD4+ and CD8+ T cells in blood was seen between baseline and week 6. In the 0.1-3.0 mg/kg groups, partial responders had among the lowest normalized peripheral clonal expansion, particularly in CD8+ T cells. Low levels of normalized T-cell clonal expansion were also seen in some patients who did not respond. After ivuxolimab, more expanded clones were found on average in CD8+ T cells than in CD4+ T cells.

The chain links TRBV5-1 with TRBJ1-1; the best D guess is TRBD1, with 6 bases matching. The clonotype originates from an adult with an advanced solid tumor such as melanoma, head and neck, liver or kidney cancer. Sequencing used CD4+ or CD8+ T cells sorted from blood, obtained in a trial of the OX40 agonist ivuxolimab. The sequence in DNA is TGCGCCAGCTCAGGGGCCCCGAACACTGAAGCTTTCTTT. Its protein reads: CASSGAPNTEAFF.